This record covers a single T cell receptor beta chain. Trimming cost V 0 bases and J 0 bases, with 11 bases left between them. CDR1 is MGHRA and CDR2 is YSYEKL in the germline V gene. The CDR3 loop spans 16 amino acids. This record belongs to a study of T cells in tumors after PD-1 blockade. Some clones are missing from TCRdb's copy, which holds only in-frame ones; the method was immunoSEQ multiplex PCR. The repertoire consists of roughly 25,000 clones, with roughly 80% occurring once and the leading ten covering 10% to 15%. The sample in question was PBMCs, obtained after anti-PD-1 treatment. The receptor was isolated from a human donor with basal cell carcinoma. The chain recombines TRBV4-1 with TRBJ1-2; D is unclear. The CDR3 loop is CASSQDRNGANYGYTF. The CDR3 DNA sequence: TGCGCCAGCAGCCAAGATAGGAACGGAGCTAACTATGGCTACACCTTC.